The TCR beta chain under discussion was sequenced for a study of cytomegalovirus exposure and HLA in healthy donors. The study's findings and limits: Earlier analysis yielded a pattern in which most TCR beta V segments were productive about 90% or about 30% of the time. In a later analysis, V- and J-gene trimming of beta chains associated with a DCLRE1C missense variant, replicated independently. In vitro data verified a few CMV-associated chains as specific for CMV antigens.

With 60 Vbeta and 13 Jbeta primers, the PCR was carried out. The protocol was immunoSEQ multiplex PCR, while the TCRdb copy is restricted to in-frame clones and leaves out a portion. The sample holds approximately 150,000 clones, 78% seen once. As for this clone: The antigen remains undetermined.

Germline V lookup: CDR1 SGDLS, CDR2 YYNGEE. Trimming at V came to 4 bases and at J to 1 base, leaving 7 bases not matched to a gene. The CDR3 totals 15 residues. This TCR was sampled from a female donor in good health and CMV-seronegative. Sample: PBMCs. This chain joins TRBV9 and TRBJ1-2; 7 bases match TRBD1. The CDR3 nucleotides are TGTGCCAGCAGCCCACCGACAGGGCTTAACTATGGCTACACCTTC. This gives the protein CASSPPTGLNYGYTF.